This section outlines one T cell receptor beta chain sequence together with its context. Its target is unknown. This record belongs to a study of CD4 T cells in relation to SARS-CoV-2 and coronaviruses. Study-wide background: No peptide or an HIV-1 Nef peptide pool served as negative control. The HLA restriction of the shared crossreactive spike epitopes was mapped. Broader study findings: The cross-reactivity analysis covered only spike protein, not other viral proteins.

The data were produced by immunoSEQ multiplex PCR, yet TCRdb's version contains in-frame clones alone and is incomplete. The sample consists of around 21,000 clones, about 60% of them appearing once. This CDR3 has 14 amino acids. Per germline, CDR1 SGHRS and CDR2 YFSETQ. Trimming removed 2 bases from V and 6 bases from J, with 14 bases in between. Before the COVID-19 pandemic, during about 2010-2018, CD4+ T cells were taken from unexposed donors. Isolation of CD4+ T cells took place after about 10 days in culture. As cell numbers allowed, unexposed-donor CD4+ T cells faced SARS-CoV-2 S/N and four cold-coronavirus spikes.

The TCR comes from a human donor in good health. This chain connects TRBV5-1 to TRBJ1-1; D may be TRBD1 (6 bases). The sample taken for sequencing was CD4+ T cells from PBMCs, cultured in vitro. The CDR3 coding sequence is TGCGCCAGCAGCTTCTCGGACAGTAAGGCTGAAGCTTTCTTT. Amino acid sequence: CASSFSDSKAEAFF.